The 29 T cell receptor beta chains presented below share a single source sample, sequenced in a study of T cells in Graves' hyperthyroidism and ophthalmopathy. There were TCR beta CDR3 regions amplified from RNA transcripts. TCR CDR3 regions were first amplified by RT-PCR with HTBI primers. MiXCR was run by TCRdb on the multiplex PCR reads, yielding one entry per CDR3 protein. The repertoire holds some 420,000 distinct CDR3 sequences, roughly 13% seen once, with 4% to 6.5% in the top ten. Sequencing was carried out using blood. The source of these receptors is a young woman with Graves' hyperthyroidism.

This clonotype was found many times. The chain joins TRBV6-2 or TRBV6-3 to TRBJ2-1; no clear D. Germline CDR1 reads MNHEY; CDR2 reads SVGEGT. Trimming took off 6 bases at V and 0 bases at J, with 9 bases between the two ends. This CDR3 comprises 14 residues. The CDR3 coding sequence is TGTGCCAGCAGGGGCAGGATCTCCTACAATGAGCAGTTCTTC. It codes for CASRGRISYNEQFF.

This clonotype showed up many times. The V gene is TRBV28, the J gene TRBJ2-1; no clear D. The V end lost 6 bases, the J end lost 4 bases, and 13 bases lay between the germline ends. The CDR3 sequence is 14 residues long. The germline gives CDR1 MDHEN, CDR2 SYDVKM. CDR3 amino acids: CASSPTTAYNEQFF. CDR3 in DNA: TGTGCCAGCAGCCCGACAACAGCATACAATGAGCAGTTCTTC.

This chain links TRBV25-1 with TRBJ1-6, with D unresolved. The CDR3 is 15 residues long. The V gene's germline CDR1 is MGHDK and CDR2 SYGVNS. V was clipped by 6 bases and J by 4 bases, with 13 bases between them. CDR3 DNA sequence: TGTGCCAGCAGCCCCCCTTCGGGATATAATTCACCCCTCCACTTT. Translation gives CASSPPSGYNSPLHF.

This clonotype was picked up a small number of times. The CDR3 loop is CASSQGAGNEQFF. In nucleotides, the CDR3 is TGTGCCAGCAGCCAGGGGGCGGGGAATGAGCAGTTCTTC. This sequence joins TRBV3-1 and TRBJ2-1; D possibly uses TRBD1 or TRBD2 (6 bases each). Germline-derived CDR1 and CDR2 are LGHDT and YNNKEL (reference sequence). The CDR3 loop spans 13 amino acids. Trimming took off 3 bases at V and 7 bases at J, with 10 bases between the two ends.

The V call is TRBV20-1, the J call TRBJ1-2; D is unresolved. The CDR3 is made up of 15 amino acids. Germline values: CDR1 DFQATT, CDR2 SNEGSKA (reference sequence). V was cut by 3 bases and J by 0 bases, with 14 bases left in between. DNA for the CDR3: TGCAGTGCTAGCGGGCAGTCAGAAACTAACTATGGCTACACCTTC. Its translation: CSASGQSETNYGYTF.

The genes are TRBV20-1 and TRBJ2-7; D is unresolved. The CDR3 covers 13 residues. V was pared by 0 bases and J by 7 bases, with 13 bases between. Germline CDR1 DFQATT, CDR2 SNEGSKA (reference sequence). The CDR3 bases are TGCAGTGCTAGAGATCAGGCCCCCAGGGAGCAGTACTTC. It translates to CSARDQAPREQYF.

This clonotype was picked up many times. The CDR3 here is CASSLRPLAGGFF. The CDR3, as DNA: TGTGCCAGCAGCTTAAGGCCGCTAGCGGGAGGGTTCTTC. This chain uses TRBV13 with TRBJ2-1; 11 bases are a match to TRBD2. CDR1 and CDR2 from the germline V gene are PRHDT and FYEKMQ (reference sequence). This CDR3 spans 13 amino acids. V lost 2 bases, J lost 15 bases, and 6 bases stayed unmatched.

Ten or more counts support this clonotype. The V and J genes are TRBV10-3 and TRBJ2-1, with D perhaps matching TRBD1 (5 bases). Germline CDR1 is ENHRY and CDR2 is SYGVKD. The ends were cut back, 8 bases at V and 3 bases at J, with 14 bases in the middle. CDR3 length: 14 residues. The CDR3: CAIGDETDYNEQFF. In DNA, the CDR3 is TGTGCCATCGGAGATGAGACAGACTACAATGAGCAGTTCTTC.

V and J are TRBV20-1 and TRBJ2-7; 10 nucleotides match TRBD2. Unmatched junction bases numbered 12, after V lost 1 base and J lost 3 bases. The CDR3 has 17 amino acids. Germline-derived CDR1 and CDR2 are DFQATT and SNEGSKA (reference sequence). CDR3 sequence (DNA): TGCAGTGCTAGAGCCGCCGGGACTAGCGACCTCTACTACGAGCAGTACTTC. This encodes CSARAAGTSDLYYEQYF.

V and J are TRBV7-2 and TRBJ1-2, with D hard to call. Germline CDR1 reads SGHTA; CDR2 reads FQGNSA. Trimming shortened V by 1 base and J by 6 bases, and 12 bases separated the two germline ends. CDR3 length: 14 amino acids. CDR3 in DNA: TGTGCCAGCAGCTTAGAATTGGCCGGGCATGGCTACACCTTC. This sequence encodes CASSLELAGHGYTF.

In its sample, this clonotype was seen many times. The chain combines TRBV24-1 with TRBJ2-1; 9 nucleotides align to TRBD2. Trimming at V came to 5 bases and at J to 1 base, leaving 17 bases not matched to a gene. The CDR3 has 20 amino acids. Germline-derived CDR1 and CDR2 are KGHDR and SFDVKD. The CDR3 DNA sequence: TGTGCCACCAGTGCCCCGCCTGGGCTAGCGGGAAGCCCTTCCTACAATGAGCAGTTCTTC. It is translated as CATSAPPGLAGSPSYNEQFF.

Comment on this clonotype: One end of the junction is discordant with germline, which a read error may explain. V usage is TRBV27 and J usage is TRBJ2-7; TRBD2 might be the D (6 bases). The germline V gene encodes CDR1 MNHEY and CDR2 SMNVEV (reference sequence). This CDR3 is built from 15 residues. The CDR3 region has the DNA TGTGCCAGCAGTTTGATTTCGCGGGACTCCTACGGGCAGTACTTC. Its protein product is CASSLISRDSYGQYF.

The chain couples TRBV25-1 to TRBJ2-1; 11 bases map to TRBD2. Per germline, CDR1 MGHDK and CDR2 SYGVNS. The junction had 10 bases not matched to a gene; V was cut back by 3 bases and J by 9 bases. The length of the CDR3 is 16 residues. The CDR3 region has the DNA TGTGCCAGCAGTGACTCGACTAGCGGGAAGTTAGGTGAGCAGTTCTTC. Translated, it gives CASSDSTSGKLGEQFF.

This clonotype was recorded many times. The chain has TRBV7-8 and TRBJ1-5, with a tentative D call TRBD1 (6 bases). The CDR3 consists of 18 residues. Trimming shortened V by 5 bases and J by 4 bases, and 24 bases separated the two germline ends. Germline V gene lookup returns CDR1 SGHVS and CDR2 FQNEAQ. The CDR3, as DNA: TGTGCCAGCAGCCCGACGGGGGGGGGGGCGTATTGGAATCAGCCCCAGCATTTT. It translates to CASSPTGGGAYWNQPQHF.

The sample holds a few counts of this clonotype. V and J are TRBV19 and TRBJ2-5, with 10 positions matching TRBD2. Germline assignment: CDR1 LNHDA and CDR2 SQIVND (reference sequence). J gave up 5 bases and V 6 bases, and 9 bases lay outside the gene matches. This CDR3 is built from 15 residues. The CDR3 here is CASSLAGVGLETQYF. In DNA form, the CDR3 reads TGTGCCAGTAGCCTAGCGGGAGTTGGGCTCGAGACCCAGTACTTC. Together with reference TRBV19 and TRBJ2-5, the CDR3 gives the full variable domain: DGGITQSPKYLFRKEGQNVTLSCEQNLNHDAMYWYRQDPGQGLRLIYYSQIVNDFQKGDIAEGYSVSREKKESFPLTVTSAQKNPTAFYLCASSLAGVGLETQYFGPGTRLLVL.

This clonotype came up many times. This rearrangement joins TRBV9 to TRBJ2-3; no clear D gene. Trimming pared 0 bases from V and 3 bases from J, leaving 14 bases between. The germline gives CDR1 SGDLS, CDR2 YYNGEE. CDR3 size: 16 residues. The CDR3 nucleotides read TGTGCCAGCAGCGTAGAAGGCTTCGGTGGTACAGATACGCAGTATTTT. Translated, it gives CASSVEGFGGTDTQYF.

DNA of the CDR3: TGTGCCAGCAGTCGGGACGGCATCTCTGGAAACACCATATATTTT. This sequence encodes CASSRDGISGNTIYF. This rearrangement joins TRBV28 to TRBJ1-3; TRBD1 might be the D (5 bases). The CDR3 is made up of 15 amino acids. The V gene lost 5 bases and the J gene lost 0 bases, with 11 bases spanning the gap. CDR1 is MDHEN, CDR2 SYDVKM, per germline.

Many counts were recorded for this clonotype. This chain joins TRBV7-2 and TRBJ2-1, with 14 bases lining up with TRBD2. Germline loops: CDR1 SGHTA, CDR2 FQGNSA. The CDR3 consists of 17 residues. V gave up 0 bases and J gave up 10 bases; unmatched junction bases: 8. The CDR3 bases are TGTGCCAGCAGCTTAGCGGGGACTAGCGGGAGTCCTTTGGAGCAGTTCTTC. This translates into CASSLAGTSGSPLEQFF.

The CDR3, as DNA: TGTGCCTGGACCCCGGGACAGGGCGGTACTGAAGCTTTCTTT. Amino acid sequence: CAWTPGQGGTEAFF. The chain has TRBV30 and TRBJ1-1, with 9 bases identical to TRBD1. CDR1 and CDR2 (germline): GTSNPN, SVGIG (reference sequence). This CDR3 is built from 14 residues. With V trimmed by 4 bases and J by 5 bases, 8 bases remained unmatched.

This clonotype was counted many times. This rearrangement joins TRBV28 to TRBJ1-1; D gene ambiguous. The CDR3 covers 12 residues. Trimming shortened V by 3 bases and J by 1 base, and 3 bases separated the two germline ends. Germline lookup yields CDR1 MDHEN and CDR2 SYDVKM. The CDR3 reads CASSLKNTEAFF. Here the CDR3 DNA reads TGTGCCAGCAGTTTGAAGAACACTGAAGCTTTCTTT.

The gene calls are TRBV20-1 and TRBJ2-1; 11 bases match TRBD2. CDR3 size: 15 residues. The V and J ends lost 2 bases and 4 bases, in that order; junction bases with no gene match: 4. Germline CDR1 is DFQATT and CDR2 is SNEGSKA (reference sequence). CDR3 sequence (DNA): TGCAGTGCTAGACGGGGACTAGCGGTTTACAATGAGCAGTTCTTC. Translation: CSARRGLAVYNEQFF.

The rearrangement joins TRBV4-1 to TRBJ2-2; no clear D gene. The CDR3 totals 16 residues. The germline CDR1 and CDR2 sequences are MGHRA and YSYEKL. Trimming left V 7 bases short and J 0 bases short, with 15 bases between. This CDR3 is CASNDLEKANTGELFF. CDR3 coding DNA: TGCGCCAGCAACGATCTTGAGAAGGCGAACACCGGGGAGCTGTTTTTT.

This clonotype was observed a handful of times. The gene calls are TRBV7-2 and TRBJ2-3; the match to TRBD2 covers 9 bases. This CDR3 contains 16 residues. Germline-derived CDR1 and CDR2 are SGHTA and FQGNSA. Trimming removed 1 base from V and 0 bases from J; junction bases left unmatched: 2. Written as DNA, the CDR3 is TGTGCCAGCAGCTTAGTTGCGGGAGGGAGCACAGATACGCAGTATTTT. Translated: CASSLVAGGSTDTQYF.

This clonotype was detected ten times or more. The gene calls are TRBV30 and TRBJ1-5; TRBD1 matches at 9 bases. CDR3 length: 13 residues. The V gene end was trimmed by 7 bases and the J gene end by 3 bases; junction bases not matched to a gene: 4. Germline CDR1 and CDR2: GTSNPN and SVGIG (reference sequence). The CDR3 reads CALGQGNNQPQHF. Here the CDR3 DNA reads TGTGCCTTGGGACAGGGTAACAATCAGCCCCAGCATTTT.

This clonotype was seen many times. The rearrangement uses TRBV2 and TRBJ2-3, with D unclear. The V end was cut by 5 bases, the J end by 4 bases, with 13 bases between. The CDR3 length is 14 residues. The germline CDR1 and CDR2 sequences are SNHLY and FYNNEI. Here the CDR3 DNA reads TGTGCCAGCAGTCCGGACCTGGGCCCAGATACGCAGTATTTT. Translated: CASSPDLGPDTQYF.

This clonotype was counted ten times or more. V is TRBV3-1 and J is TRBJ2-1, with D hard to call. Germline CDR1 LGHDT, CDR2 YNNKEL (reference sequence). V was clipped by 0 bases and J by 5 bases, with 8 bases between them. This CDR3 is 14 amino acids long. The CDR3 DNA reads TGTGCCAGCAGCCAAGATAGTCCCAACAATGAGCAGTTCTTC. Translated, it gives CASSQDSPNNEQFF.

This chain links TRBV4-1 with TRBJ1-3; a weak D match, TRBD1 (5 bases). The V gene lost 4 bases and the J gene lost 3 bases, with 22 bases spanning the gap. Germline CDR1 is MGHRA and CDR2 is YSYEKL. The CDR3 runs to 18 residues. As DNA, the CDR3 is TGCGCCAGCAGCCCTTACACCGGGACGCCTTCGGGTGGAAACACCATATATTTT. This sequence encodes CASSPYTGTPSGGNTIYF.

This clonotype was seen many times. CDR3 in amino acids: CASSSDRSNEQFF. CDR3 DNA: TGTGCCAGCAGCTCGGACAGGTCGAATGAGCAGTTCTTC. J is TRBJ2-1 and V is TRBV7-9, with 7 nucleotides matching TRBD1. The V gene end was trimmed by 4 bases and the J gene end by 7 bases; junction bases not matched to a gene: 4. The CDR3 contains 13 residues. Germline V CDR1 and CDR2: SEHNR, FQNEAQ (reference sequence).

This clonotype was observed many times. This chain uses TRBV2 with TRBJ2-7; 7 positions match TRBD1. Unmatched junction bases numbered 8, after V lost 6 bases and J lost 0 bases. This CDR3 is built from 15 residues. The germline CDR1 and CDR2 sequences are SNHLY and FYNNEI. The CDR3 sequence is CASRPPDRTSYEQYF. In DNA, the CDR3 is TGTGCCAGCAGACCGCCGGACAGGACCTCCTACGAGCAGTACTTC. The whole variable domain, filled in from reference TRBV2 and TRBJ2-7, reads EPEVTQTPSHQVTQMGQEVILRCVPISNHLYFYWYRQILGQKVEFLVSFYNNEISEKSEIFDDQFSVERPDGSNFTLKIRSTKLEDSAMYFCASRPPDRTSYEQYFGPGTRLTVT.